Below are 22 T cell receptor beta chains sequenced from a single sample in a study of CD8+CD57+ T cells in acquired aplastic anemia. Genomic DNA, serving as template, underwent TCR beta VDJ and CDR3 profiling. TCRdb called the reads again in MiXCR, with one record for every CDR3 protein. The top ten hold under 3% of the sample, which has 150,000 to 200,000 distinct CDR3 sequences, less than 55% seen once. The specimen was sorted CD4+, CD8+, or CD8+CD57+ T cells (not recorded which) from PBMCs. These receptor sequences come from a human donor in good health.

V usage is TRBV15 and J usage is TRBJ1-2; D remains ambiguous. Deletions cut 0 bases from V and 5 bases from J, with 13 bases between. In germline, CDR1 is LNHNV, CDR2 YYDKDF (reference sequence). There are 15 residues in the CDR3. Here the CDR3 reads CATSRDPRDHYGYTF. Written as DNA, the CDR3 is TGTGCCACCAGCAGAGACCCCCGGGATCATTATGGCTACACCTTC.

The V gene is TRBV10-1, the J gene TRBJ2-1; D is undetermined. V lost 6 bases to trimming and J lost 4 bases, with 16 bases between them. CDR1 WNHNN and CDR2 SYGVQD come from the germline V gene (reference sequence). This CDR3 is 15 amino acids long. DNA for the CDR3: TGCGCCAGCAGCGACCCTACCGGGCTATACAATGAGCAGTTCTTC. It yields the protein CASSDPTGLYNEQFF.

This clonotype was recorded at least ten times. The chain carries TRBV5-1 and TRBJ2-7; 9 positions match TRBD1. The V gene end was trimmed by 6 bases and the J gene end by 1 base; junction bases not matched to a gene: 5. Germline V gene sequence: CDR1 SGHRS, CDR2 YFSETQ. CDR3 length: 14 amino acids. The DNA for the CDR3 is TGCGCCAGCATGGATGGACAGGGGTCCTACGAGCAGTACTTC. Residues: CASMDGQGSYEQYF.

The chain has TRBV7-3 and TRBJ1-2, with 9 bases lining up with TRBD1. The CDR3 runs 12 residues. Per germline, CDR1 SGHTA and CDR2 FQGTGA. J lost 13 bases, V lost 5 bases, and 8 bases had no gene match. The CDR3 DNA reads as TGTGCCAGCAGCATAGGAGGACAGGGGTTCACCTTC. Translation: CASSIGGQGFTF.

This clonotype turned up a few times. The chain has TRBV7-2 and TRBJ2-3, with 7 bases aligning to TRBD2. V was pared by 4 bases and J by 0 bases, with 7 bases of the junction left unmatched. This CDR3 has 16 amino acids. CDR1 and CDR2 (germline): SGHTA, FQGNSA. The CDR3 sequence: CASSSGTISSTDTQYF. In nucleotides, the CDR3 is TGTGCCAGCAGCTCTGGGACTATTTCTAGCACAGATACGCAGTATTTT.

V and J are TRBV19 and TRBJ2-2; 7 bases map to TRBD1. Losses at the gene ends were 8 bases for V and 4 bases for J; bases not matched to a gene: 10. The CDR3 runs to 15 residues. The V gene's germline CDR1 is LNHDA and CDR2 SQIVND (reference sequence). In nucleotides, the CDR3 is TGTGCCAGTGGCAGACAGGGAACCGGCACCGGGGAGCTGTTTTTT. Protein: CASGRQGTGTGELFF.

The V gene is TRBV15, the J gene TRBJ1-5, with 7 nucleotides matching TRBD1. Unmatched junction bases numbered 8, after V lost 3 bases and J lost 0 bases. Germline lookup yields CDR1 LNHNV and CDR2 YYDKDF (reference sequence). The CDR3 is made up of 17 amino acids. CDR3 loop: CATSRDGQVGSNQPQHF. DNA of the CDR3: TGTGCCACCAGCAGGGACGGACAGGTCGGTAGCAATCAGCCCCAGCATTTT.

V is TRBV12-3 or TRBV12-4 and J is TRBJ1-2; 7 bases align to TRBD1. V lost 6 bases, J lost 4 bases, and 2 bases stayed unmatched. The CDR3 consists of 12 residues. The chain's CDR3 is CASSGQVYGYTF. The CDR3 coding sequence is TGTGCCAGCAGCGGACAGGTCTATGGCTACACCTTC.

This clonotype was seen just once. V usage is TRBV12-3 or TRBV12-4 and J usage is TRBJ1-2, with D maybe TRBD1 (5 bases). The CDR3 has 13 amino acids. Trimming cost V 7 bases and J 0 bases, with 9 bases left between them. The CDR3 sequence is CASKLQANYGYTF. CDR3 DNA: TGTGCCAGCAAATTACAGGCTAACTATGGCTACACCTTC.

V is TRBV29-1 and J is TRBJ1-5; 7 nucleotides align to TRBD1. V shed 8 bases and J 0 bases; nucleotides not matched to a gene: 10. The germline gives CDR1 SQVTM, CDR2 ANQGSEA. CDR3 length: 15 amino acids. In nucleotides, the CDR3 is TGCAGCCCGAGAGGAGGGGGCCATAGCAATCAGCCCCAGCATTTT. The encoded protein is CSPRGGGHSNQPQHF.

This clonotype was recorded many times. This chain connects TRBV4-1 to TRBJ2-3, with 9 bases matching TRBD2. In germline, CDR1 is MGHRA, CDR2 YSYEKL. J lost 1 base, V lost 5 bases, and 10 bases had no gene match. The CDR3 loop spans 17 amino acids. The chain's CDR3 is CASSEGSGRPRTDTQYF. In nucleotides, the CDR3 is TGCGCCAGCAGCGAGGGTAGCGGGAGACCCCGCACAGATACGCAGTATTTT.

This clonotype was found many times. The chain carries TRBV12-3 or TRBV12-4 and TRBJ2-5; no clear D. CDR3 length: 11 residues. V lost 3 bases and J lost 7, with 6 bases in between. The CDR3 here is CASSLFSTQYF. CDR3 nucleotide sequence: TGTGCCAGCAGTTTGTTTTCGACCCAGTACTTC.

This rearrangement joins TRBV24-1 to TRBJ1-2; D call uncertain. V lost 7 bases, J lost 2 bases, and 16 bases lay in between. This CDR3 is built from 15 residues. Germline-derived CDR1 and CDR2 are KGHDR and SFDVKD. The CDR3 reads CATSPSDRDNYGYTF. CDR3 in DNA: TGTGCCACCAGCCCCTCCGATCGAGACAACTATGGCTACACCTTC.

The chain couples TRBV29-1 to TRBJ2-1; D unresolved. Germline CDR1 is SQVTM and CDR2 is ANQGSEA. The CDR3 length is 10 residues. V was shortened by 7 bases and J by 4 bases, with 5 bases between the two germline ends. In DNA, the CDR3 is TGCAGCGCTGGATACAATGAGCAGTTCTTC. Its translation: CSAGYNEQFF.

The rearrangement joins TRBV20-1 to TRBJ1-6; perhaps TRBD1 as D (5 bases). The CDR3 consists of 14 residues. V lost 3 bases and J 9 bases, leaving 15 bases between the germline ends. Germline assignment: CDR1 DFQATT and CDR2 SNEGSKA (reference sequence). The CDR3 coding sequence is TGCAGTGCTAGGGGAGGGGAGGGTAGTTCACCCCTCCACTTT. Its protein product is CSARGGEGSSPLHF.

This clonotype has a handful of counts. V and J are TRBV6-5 and TRBJ1-5; TRBD1 aligns across 7 bases. J lost 5 bases, V lost 6 bases, and 7 bases had no gene match. Germline V gives CDR1 MNHEY, CDR2 SVGAGI. The CDR3 is 14 residues long. The CDR3 sequence: CASSYTGDYQPQHF. The CDR3, as DNA: TGTGCCAGCAGCTATACAGGGGACTATCAGCCCCAGCATTTT.

This clonotype occurred a few times. This chain uses TRBV2 with TRBJ1-1; tentative D call: TRBD1 (5 bases). V shed 2 bases and J shed 5 bases, with 6 bases lying between them. The CDR3 is 12 residues long. Germline V lookup: CDR1 SNHLY, CDR2 FYNNEI. CDR3 coding DNA: TGTGCCAGCAGTGAACAGGGAACTGAAGCTTTCTTT. Its protein is CASSEQGTEAFF.

The sample holds many counts of this clonotype. The rearrangement uses TRBV7-9 and TRBJ2-1; 10 bases are a match to TRBD2. Germline trimming cut 7 bases from V and 12 bases from J; bases unmatched to any gene: 18. Looked up from germline, CDR1 is SEHNR and CDR2 is FQNEAQ (reference sequence). The CDR3 runs to 16 residues. Written as DNA, the CDR3 is TGTGCCAGCACAAGGAATACCTTAGCGGGGGGTGGCGCGCAGTTCTTC. It yields the protein CASTRNTLAGGGAQFF.

As concerns this clonotype: A read error may produce the germline difference seen at one junction end. The chain has TRBV5-1 and TRBJ1-1; no clear D gene. This CDR3 spans 14 amino acids. Germline values: CDR1 SGHRS, CDR2 YFSETQ. In nucleotides, the CDR3 is TGCGCCAGCAGCGTGGACGTACGGAACACTGAAGCCTTCTTT. This translates into CASSVDVRNTEAFF.

The gene calls are TRBV11-1 and TRBJ1-2; 10 bases map to TRBD1. The CDR3 is 17 residues long. Trimming cost V 5 bases and J 0 bases; bases outside gene matches: 9. Germline values: CDR1 SGHAT, CDR2 FQDESV (reference sequence). The CDR3 reads CASSTGTGARSNYGYTF. CDR3 nucleotides: TGTGCCAGCAGCACCGGGACAGGGGCTCGATCTAACTATGGCTACACCTTC.

This clonotype was detected ten times or more. The genes are TRBV5-6 and TRBJ2-7, with D possibly being TRBD1 or TRBD2 (6 bases each). This CDR3 contains 14 residues. Trimming took off 5 bases at V and 7 bases at J, with 19 bases between the two ends. CDR1 and CDR2 from the germline V gene are SGHDT and YYEEEE. DNA of the CDR3: TGTGCCAGCAGTCTCGGACGGGGGACAAGAGAGCAGTACTTC. Encoded protein: CASSLGRGTREQYF.

For the CDR3, the DNA is TGTGCCAGCTCCCTCCAGGGGACAGTGTACGAGCAGTACTTC. This translates into CASSLQGTVYEQYF. V gene TRBV18 combines with J gene TRBJ2-7, with 7 positions matching TRBD1. CDR3 length: 14 residues. CDR1 and CDR2 from the germline V gene are KGHSH and LQKENI. The J segment lost 4 bases and the V segment lost 6 bases, leaving 9 bases of the junction unmatched.